One T cell receptor beta chain is described in this entry. The data derive from a study of blood T cell repertoires in COVID-19. Overall study context: T cells, B-cell-depleted T cells, or PBMCs supplied cDNA or gDNA.

The authors' processing: Scientists estimated how many nucleated cells there were by amplifying reference gene primers. TCRdb's copy holds only in-frame clones and misses some; the assay was immunoSEQ multiplex PCR. Clone size and the V and J calls come from that table; the DNA yielded D and trimming. The sample lists about 310,000 clones, roughly 84% occurring once. The germline CDR1 and CDR2 sequences are MNHEY and SVGEGT. The length of the CDR3 is 13 residues. Trimming pared 3 bases from V and 6 bases from J, leaving 9 bases between. This sequence was found in a middle-aged man with active or convalescent COVID-19. The chain recombines TRBV6-2 or TRBV6-3 with TRBJ2-1; D is uncertain. Sequenced sample: peripheral blood. The CDR3 DNA follows: TGTGCCAGCAGTTATGCCAGTATCAATGAGCAGTTCTTC. Translating it yields CASSYASINEQFF.